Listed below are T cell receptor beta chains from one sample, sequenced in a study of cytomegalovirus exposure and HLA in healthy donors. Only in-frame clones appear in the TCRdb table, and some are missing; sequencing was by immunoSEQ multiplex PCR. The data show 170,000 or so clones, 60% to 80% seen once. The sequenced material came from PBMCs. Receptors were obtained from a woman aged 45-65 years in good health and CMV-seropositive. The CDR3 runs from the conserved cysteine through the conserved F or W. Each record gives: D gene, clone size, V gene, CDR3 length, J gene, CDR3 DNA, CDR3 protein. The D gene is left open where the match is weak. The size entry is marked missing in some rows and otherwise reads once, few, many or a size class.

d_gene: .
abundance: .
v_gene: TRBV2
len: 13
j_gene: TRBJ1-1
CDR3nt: TGTGCCAGCAGCGCGACAGGGAACACTGAAGCTTTCTTT
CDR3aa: CASSATGNTEAFF

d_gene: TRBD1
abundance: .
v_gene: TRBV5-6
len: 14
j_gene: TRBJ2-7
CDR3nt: TGTGCCAGCAGCTTCAACAGGGGTGCCTACGAGCAGTACTTC
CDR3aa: CASSFNRGAYEQYF

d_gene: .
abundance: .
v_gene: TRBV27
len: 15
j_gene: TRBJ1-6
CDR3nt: TGTGCCAGCAGTTTTACCACAGGGTGGAATTCACCCCTCCACTTT
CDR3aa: CASSFTTGWNSPLHF

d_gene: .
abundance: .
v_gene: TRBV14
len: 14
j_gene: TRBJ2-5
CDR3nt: TGTGCCAGCAGTAAAGACTACTACCAAGAGACCCAGTACTTC
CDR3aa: CASSKDYYQETQYF

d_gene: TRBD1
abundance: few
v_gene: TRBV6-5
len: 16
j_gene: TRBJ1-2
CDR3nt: TGTGCCAGCAGTTACTTAGGACAGGGGCAGCCTGGGGGCTACACCTTC
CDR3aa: CASSYLGQGQPGGYTF

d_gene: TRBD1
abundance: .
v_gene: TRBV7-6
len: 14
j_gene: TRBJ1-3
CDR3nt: TGTGCCAGCAGCGGGACAGGGTATGGAAACACCATATATTTT
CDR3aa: CASSGTGYGNTIYF

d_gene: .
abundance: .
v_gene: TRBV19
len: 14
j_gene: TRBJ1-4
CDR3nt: TGTGCCAGTTCCCCCCGCGGAGGGAGCGAAAAACTGTTTTTT
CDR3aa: CASSPRGGSEKLFF

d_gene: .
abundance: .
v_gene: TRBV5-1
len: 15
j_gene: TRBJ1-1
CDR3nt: TGCGCCAGCAGATTATCCGGGACACCGAACACTGAAGCTTTCTTT
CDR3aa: CASRLSGTPNTEAFF

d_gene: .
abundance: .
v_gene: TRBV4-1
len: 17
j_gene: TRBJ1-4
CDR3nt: TGCGCCAGCAGCCTATCGATCGGACAGCAGCTTAATGAAAAACTGTTTTTT
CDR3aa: CASSLSIGQQLNEKLFF

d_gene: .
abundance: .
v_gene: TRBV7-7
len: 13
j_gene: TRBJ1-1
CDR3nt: TGTGCCAGCAGCCCCGGGATGAACACTGAAGCTTTCTTT
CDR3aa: CASSPGMNTEAFF

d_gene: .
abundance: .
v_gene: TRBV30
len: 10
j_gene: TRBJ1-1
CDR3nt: TGTGCGGGGGGGTCCCGGCCAGCTTTCTTT
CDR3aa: CAGGSRPAFF

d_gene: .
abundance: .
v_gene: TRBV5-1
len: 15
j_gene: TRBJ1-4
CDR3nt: TGCGCCAGCAGCTCTTCTAGGCGGACTGATGAAAAACTGTTTTTT
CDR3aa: CASSSSRRTDEKLFF

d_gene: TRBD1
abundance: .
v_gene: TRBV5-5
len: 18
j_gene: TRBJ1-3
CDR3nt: TGTGCCAGCAGCTTTGGATACAGGGGGCCTAACTCTGGAAACACCATATATTTT
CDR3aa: CASSFGYRGPNSGNTIYF

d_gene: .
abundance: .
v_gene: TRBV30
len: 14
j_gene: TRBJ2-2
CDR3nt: TGTGCCTGGAGTCCCGGGGGGCTCACCGGGGAGCTGTTTTTT
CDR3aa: CAWSPGGLTGELFF

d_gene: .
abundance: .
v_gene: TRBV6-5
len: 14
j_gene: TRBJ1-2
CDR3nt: TGTGCCAGCAGGGAGGGACGGTATAACTATGGCTACACCTTC
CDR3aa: CASREGRYNYGYTF

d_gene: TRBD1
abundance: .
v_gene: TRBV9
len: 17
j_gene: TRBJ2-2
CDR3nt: TGTGCCAGCAGCGTAGGTCTGGACAGGGTGATCGACGGGGAGCTGTTTTTT
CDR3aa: CASSVGLDRVIDGELFF

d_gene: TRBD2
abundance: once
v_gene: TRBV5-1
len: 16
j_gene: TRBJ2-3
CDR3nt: TGCGCCAGCAGCTCGCTATTAGCGGGGGGTACAGATACGCAGTATTTT
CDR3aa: CASSSLLAGGTDTQYF

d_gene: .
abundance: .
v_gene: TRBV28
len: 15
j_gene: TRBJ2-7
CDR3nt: TGTGCCAGCAGTTCCGGACAGCCCACAAACTACGAGCAGTACTTC
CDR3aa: CASSSGQPTNYEQYF

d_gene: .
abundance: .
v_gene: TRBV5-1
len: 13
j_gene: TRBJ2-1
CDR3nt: TGCGCCAGCAGCCCCGGCAGGCGAAATGAGCAGTTCTTC
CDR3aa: CASSPGRRNEQFF

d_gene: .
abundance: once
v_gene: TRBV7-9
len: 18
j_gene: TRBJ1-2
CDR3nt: TGTGCCAGCAGCTTAGATACTATAGAGAGACTTTCTAACTATGGCTACACCTTC
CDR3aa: CASSLDTIERLSNYGYTF

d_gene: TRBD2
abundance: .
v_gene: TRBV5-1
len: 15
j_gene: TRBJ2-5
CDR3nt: TGCGCCAGCAGAAGACTAGCGGGGGGCAGAGAGACCCAGTACTTC
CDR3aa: CASRRLAGGRETQYF

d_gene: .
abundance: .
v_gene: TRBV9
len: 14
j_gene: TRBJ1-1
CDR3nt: TGTGCCAGCAGCGTAGGTGGGGGGGACACTGAAGCTTTCTTT
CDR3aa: CASSVGGGDTEAFF

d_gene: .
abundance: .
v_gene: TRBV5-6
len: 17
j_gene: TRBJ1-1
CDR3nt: TGTGCCAGCAGCTTGGGGGGGAGGGGTGGCATGAACACTGAAGCTTTCTTT
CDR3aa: CASSLGGRGGMNTEAFF

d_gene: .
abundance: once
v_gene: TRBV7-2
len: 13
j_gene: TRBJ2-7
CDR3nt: TGTGCCAGCAGTTTGTCGGGGTTCGACGAGCAGTACTTC
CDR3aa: CASSLSGFDEQYF

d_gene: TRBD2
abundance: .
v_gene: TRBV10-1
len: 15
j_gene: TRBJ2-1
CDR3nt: TGCGCCAGCAGTGAAGCGGGGGGGCCCTTGAATGAGCAGTTCTTC
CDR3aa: CASSEAGGPLNEQFF

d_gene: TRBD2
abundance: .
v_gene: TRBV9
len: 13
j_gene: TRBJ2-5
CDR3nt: TGTGCCAGCCAGCGGGGGGGAACAGAGACCCAGTACTTC
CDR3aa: CASQRGGTETQYF

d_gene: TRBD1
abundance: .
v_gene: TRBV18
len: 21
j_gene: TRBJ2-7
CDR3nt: TGTGCCAGCTCACCACAGGGGTCCCGGGACAGGGGTTTGTGGCCCTCCTACGAGCAGTACTTC
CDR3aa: CASSPQGSRDRGLWPSYEQYF

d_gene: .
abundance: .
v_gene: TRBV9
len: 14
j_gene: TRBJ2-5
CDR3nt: TGTGCCAGCAGCCCCAGCGGGTCACAAGAGACCCAGTACTTC
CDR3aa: CASSPSGSQETQYF

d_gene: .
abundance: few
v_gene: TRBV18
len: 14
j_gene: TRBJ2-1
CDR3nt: TGTGCCAGCTCACCACAGAGAAGCTACAATGAGCAGTTCTTC
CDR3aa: CASSPQRSYNEQFF

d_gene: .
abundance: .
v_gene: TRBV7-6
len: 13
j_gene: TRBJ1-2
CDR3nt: TGTGCCAGCAGCTCGACAGGAGCATATGGCTACACCTTC
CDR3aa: CASSSTGAYGYTF

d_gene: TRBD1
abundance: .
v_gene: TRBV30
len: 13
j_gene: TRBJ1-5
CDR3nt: TGTGCCTGCAGGGACAGCATAAATCAGCCCCAGCATTTT
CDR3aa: CACRDSINQPQHF

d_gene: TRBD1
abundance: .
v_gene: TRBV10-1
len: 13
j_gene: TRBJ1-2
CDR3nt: TGCGCCAGCAGCAACAGGCAGGGGGATGGCTACACCTTC
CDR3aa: CASSNRQGDGYTF

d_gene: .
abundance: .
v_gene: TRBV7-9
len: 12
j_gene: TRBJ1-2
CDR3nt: TGTGCCAGCAGCTGGGCGTTGGATGGCTACACCTTC
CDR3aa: CASSWALDGYTF

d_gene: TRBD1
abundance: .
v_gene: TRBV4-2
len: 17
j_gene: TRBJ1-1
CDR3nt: TGTGCCAGTGGGGATGGACAGGGGGCGTGGGGGAACACTGAAGCTTTCTTT
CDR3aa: CASGDGQGAWGNTEAFF

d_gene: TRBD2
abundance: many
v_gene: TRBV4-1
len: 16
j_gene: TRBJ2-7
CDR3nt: TGCGCCAGCAGCAAAGGTCGGGGGGGCGATTGGGGCGAGCAGTACTTC
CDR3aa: CASSKGRGGDWGEQYF

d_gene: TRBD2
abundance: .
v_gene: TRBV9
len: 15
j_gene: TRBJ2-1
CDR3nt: TGTGCCAGCAGCCCGAGCGGGGGGGCCTACAATGAGCAGTTCTTC
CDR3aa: CASSPSGGAYNEQFF

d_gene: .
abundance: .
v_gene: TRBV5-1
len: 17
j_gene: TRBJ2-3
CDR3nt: TGCGCCAGCAGCCCTGGACAGAAGGTCGTGGGTACAGATACGCAGTATTTT
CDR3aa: CASSPGQKVVGTDTQYF

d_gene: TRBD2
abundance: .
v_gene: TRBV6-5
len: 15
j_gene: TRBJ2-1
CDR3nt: TGTGCCAGCAGTTACTGGTCTAGCGGGGACAATGAGCAGTTCTTC
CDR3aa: CASSYWSSGDNEQFF

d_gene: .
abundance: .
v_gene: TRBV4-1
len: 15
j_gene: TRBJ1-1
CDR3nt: TGCGCCAGCAGCGCGATTGCAGGGGTTCCCACTGAAGCTTTCTTT
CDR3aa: CASSAIAGVPTEAFF

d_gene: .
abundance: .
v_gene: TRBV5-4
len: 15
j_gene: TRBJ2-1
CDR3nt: TGTGCCAGCAGCGCCGCCTCGAGCTCCTACAATGAGCAGTTCTTC
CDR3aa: CASSAASSSYNEQFF

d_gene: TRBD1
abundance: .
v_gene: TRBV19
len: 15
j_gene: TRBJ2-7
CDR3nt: TGTGCCAGTAGCTCTGCGGGACAGGGGGCCTACGAGCAGTACTTC
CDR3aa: CASSSAGQGAYEQYF

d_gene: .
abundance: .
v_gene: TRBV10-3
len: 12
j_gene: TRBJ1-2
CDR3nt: TGTGCCATCACGGGGGATAGGTATGGCTACACCTTC
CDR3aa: CAITGDRYGYTF

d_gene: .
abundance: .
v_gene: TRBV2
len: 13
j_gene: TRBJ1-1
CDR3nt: TGTGCCAGCAGTAGGAGGGCCTCATGGAGGGCTTTCTTT
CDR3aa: CASSRRASWRAFF

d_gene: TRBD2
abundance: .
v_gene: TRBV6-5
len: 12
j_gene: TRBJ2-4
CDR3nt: TGTGCCAGCAGGACTAGCCTAAACATTCAGTACTTC
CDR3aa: CASRTSLNIQYF

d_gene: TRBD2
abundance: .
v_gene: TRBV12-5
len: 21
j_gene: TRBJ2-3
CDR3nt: TGTGCTAGTGGTTTGAAAAAAACGGGGGGACTAGCGGGTGGGAGCACAGATACGCAGTATTTT
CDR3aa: CASGLKKTGGLAGGSTDTQYF

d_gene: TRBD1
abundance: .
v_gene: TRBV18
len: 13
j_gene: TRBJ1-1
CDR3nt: TGTGCCAGCTCTGGGACAGGTGGAACTGAAGCTTTCTTT
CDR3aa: CASSGTGGTEAFF

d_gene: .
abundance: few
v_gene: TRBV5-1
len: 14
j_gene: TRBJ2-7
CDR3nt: TGCGCCAGCAGCTTGGCCCAGGGCTCCTACGAGCAGTACTTC
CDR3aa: CASSLAQGSYEQYF

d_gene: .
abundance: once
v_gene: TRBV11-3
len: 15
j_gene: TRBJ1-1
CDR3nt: TGTGCCAGCAGCTTAGGACCGGGGGGGGACACTGAAGCTTTCTTT
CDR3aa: CASSLGPGGDTEAFF

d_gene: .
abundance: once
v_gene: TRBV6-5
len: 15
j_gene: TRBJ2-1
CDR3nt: TGTGCCAGCAGTTACGGGCGAAGCTCCTACAATGAGCAGTTCTTC
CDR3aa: CASSYGRSSYNEQFF